These 16 T cell receptor beta chains were sequenced from one sample in a study of OX40 agonist ivuxolimab in advanced cancers. This table comes from immunoSEQ multiplex PCR, and its TCRdb copy is limited to in-frame clones, with some not included. Here the sample spans about 76,000 clones, around 81% being singletons. The source was CD4+ or CD8+ T cells sorted from blood, collected in a trial of the OX40 agonist ivuxolimab. All receptors come from an adult with an advanced solid tumor such as melanoma, head and neck, liver or kidney cancer.

This clone appeared once. This rearrangement joins TRBV28 to TRBJ1-1; a weak D match, TRBD1 (6 bases). Germline V lookup: CDR1 MDHEN, CDR2 SYDVKM. CDR3 length: 18 amino acids. V shed 7 bases and J shed 0 bases, with 24 bases lying between them. Written as DNA, the CDR3 is TGTGCCAGCACCCTCCCTAGGGGACAAATGGGCTTGAACACTGAAGCTTTCTTT. Residues: CASTLPRGQMGLNTEAFF.

In this sample, this clone turned up a few times. The chain has TRBV6-1 and TRBJ2-3, with D maybe TRBD1 (5 bases). The CDR3 is 13 amino acids. Looked up from germline, CDR1 is MNHNS and CDR2 is SASEGT. V gave up 2 bases and J gave up 6 bases, with 9 bases separating them. In DNA, the CDR3 is TGTGCCAGCAGTGAAACAGGACGGGATACGCAGTATTTT. Translation: CASSETGRDTQYF.

The chain has TRBV5-5 and TRBJ2-5, with D possibly matching TRBD1 (5 bases). Germline CDR1 is SGHKS and CDR2 is YYEKEE (reference sequence). Trimming shortened V by 1 base and J by 5 bases, and 6 bases separated the two germline ends. The CDR3 sequence is 12 residues long. The CDR3 is CASSLNRETQYF. In nucleotides, the CDR3 is TGTGCCAGCAGCTTGAACAGGGAGACCCAGTACTTC.

The chain couples TRBV30 to TRBJ2-1, with D possibly being TRBD1 (8 bases). This CDR3 has 12 amino acids. CDR1 and CDR2 (germline): GTSNPN, SVGIG (reference sequence). The germline V and J ends were trimmed by 5 bases and 6 bases, with 11 bases remaining between them. The CDR3 DNA reads TGTGCCTGGCACAGGGGGGGCAATGAGCAGTTCTTC. This codes for CAWHRGGNEQFF.

This clone showed up just once. CDR3 region: CASSQAGRLSYEQYF. DNA for the CDR3: TGCGCCAGCAGCCAAGCCGGACGCTTAAGCTACGAGCAGTACTTC. The V and J genes are TRBV4-1 and TRBJ2-7; D not certain. Per the germline V gene, CDR1 is MGHRA and CDR2 is YSYEKL. The CDR3 loop spans 15 amino acids. The V end was cut by 1 base, the J end by 3 bases, with 13 bases between.

Only one count was recorded for this clone. This chain links TRBV5-5 with TRBJ2-5; 8 nucleotides align to TRBD2. The germline gives CDR1 SGHKS, CDR2 YYEKEE (reference sequence). The CDR3 sequence is 16 residues long. The V gene end was trimmed by 4 bases and the J gene end by 1 base; junction bases not matched to a gene: 9. CDR3 protein: CASSPVIAGPQETQYF. CDR3 bases: TGTGCCAGCAGCCCCGTGATAGCGGGGCCCCAAGAGACCCAGTACTTC.

V gene TRBV5-4 combines with J gene TRBJ2-4; 9 nucleotides agree with TRBD1. CDR1 and CDR2 (germline): SGHNT, YYREEE (reference sequence). J lost 0 bases, V lost 4 bases, and 5 bases had no gene match. This CDR3 has 16 amino acids. The DNA for the CDR3 is TGTGCCAGCAGCACAGGACAGGGGTTAGCCAAAAACATTCAGTACTTC. Translated, it gives CASSTGQGLAKNIQYF.

The chain combines TRBV2 with TRBJ2-5, with D maybe TRBD2 (6 bases). The V gene lost 5 bases and the J gene lost 0 bases, with 13 bases spanning the gap. The V gene's germline CDR1 is SNHLY and CDR2 FYNNEI. CDR3 length equals 15 residues. The CDR3 nucleotides are TGTGCCAGCAGTACAGCCACTAGCTACCAAGAGACCCAGTACTTC. It translates to CASSTATSYQETQYF.

This chain links TRBV10-3 with TRBJ2-3, with D unclear. In germline, CDR1 is ENHRY, CDR2 SYGVKD. Trimming removed 3 bases at V and 1 base at J, with 8 bases between. The CDR3 runs 14 residues. CDR3 amino acids: CAISDNTGTDTQYF. The CDR3 bases are TGTGCCATCAGTGATAACACAGGCACAGATACGCAGTATTTT.

V is TRBV27 and J is TRBJ1-5; D might be TRBD1 (6 bases). This CDR3 is 14 amino acids long. The germline V gene has CDR1 MNHEY and CDR2 SMNVEV (reference sequence). The V end lost 2 bases, the J end lost 9 bases, and 14 bases lay between the germline ends. Written as DNA, the CDR3 is TGTGCCAGCAGTTTAGACGACAGGCGGGGGCCCCAGCATTTT. Translation gives CASSLDDRRGPQHF.

This chain joins TRBV2 and TRBJ2-2; 10 nucleotides line up with TRBD2. The CDR3 covers 16 residues. Germline V gene data show CDR1 as SNHLY and CDR2 as FYNNEI. V was clipped by 7 bases and J by 1 base; unmatched bases: 6. CDR3 sequence reads: CASTGTSVQNTGELFF. DNA of the CDR3: TGTGCCAGCACCGGGACTAGCGTACAGAACACCGGGGAGCTGTTTTTT.

The CDR3 sequence: CASSLIGLSYEQYF. The DNA of the CDR3 is TGTGCCAGCAGTTTAATCGGTCTCTCCTACGAGCAGTACTTC. The chain recombines TRBV28 with TRBJ2-7; D uncertain. Germline CDR1 and CDR2: MDHEN and SYDVKM. This CDR3 comprises 14 residues. V was shortened by 2 bases and J by 0 bases, with 8 bases between the two germline ends.

The rearrangement joins TRBV29-1 to TRBJ2-5, with D possibly being TRBD2 (6 bases). With 4 bases removed from V and 4 bases from J, the gap between germline ends came to 13 bases. Germline CDR1 and CDR2: SQVTM and ANQGSEA. CDR3 length: 13 amino acids. CDR3 sequence reads: CSVVPSVIETQYF. The CDR3 nucleotides are TGCAGCGTTGTTCCTAGCGTCATAGAGACCCAGTACTTC.

The chain uses TRBV27 and TRBJ1-3, with 9 bases that match TRBD1. This CDR3 is built from 15 residues. V shed 5 bases, J shed 2 bases, and the junction held 4 bases outside the gene matches. Germline assignment: CDR1 MNHEY and CDR2 SMNVEV (reference sequence). The CDR3 spells CASSPTGGTGNTIYF. The CDR3 bases are TGTGCCAGCAGTCCCACAGGGGGCACTGGAAACACCATATATTTT.

This clone occurred a few times. The chain uses TRBV27 and TRBJ1-2; a possible D gene is TRBD1 (5 bases). Trimming removed 0 bases at V and 7 bases at J, with 12 bases between. The CDR3 contains 14 residues. Germline values: CDR1 MNHEY, CDR2 SMNVEV (reference sequence). The DNA of the CDR3 is TGTGCCAGCAGTTTATCACAGGCTAAGCGTGGCTACACCTTC. This codes for CASSLSQAKRGYTF.

The genes are TRBV28 and TRBJ1-2; possibly TRBD1 for D (5 bases). V was clipped by 5 bases and J by 4 bases, with 8 bases between them. This CDR3 has 12 residues. Germline V lookup: CDR1 MDHEN, CDR2 SYDVKM. The CDR3 protein is CASSEGVYGYTF. CDR3 DNA sequence: TGTGCCAGCAGTGAAGGGGTCTATGGCTACACCTTC.